This paragraph covers one TCR beta chain sequence. Trimming left V 2 bases short and J 5 bases short, with 6 bases between. The CDR3 consists of 12 residues. The sample originates from a study of blood T cell repertoires in COVID-19. Study-level background: Acute and convalescent COVID-19 specimens originated in the United States, Italy and Spain. T cells, B-cell-depleted T cells, or PBMCs supplied cDNA or gDNA.

Original analysis: Reference gene primer amplification yielded estimated nucleated cell counts. The protocol was immunoSEQ multiplex PCR, while the TCRdb copy is restricted to in-frame clones and leaves out a portion. V, J and clone size are taken as reported in that table, and D and trimming were inferred from the DNA itself. The data contain tens of thousands of clones, around 91% of them singletons. The specimen sequenced was peripheral blood. V is TRBV12-3 or TRBV12-4 and J is TRBJ1-1; D gene uncertain. The source is a human donor in a cohort sampled during active COVID-19. The CDR3 bases are TGTGCCAGCAGTTTAACGGGAACTGAAGCTTTCTTT. This gives the protein CASSLTGTEAFF.